The entry below describes one T cell receptor (beta chain). Its antigen remains unidentified. V lost 3 bases and J lost 3; bases outside the gene matches: 3. The CDR3 contains 13 residues. CDR1 is GTSNPN, CDR2 SVGIG, per germline (reference sequence). This sample was included in a study of T cells after yellow fever vaccination. TCRdb used MiXCR to reprocess the 5' RACE reads, holding one entry per CDR3 protein. The sample comprises some 400,000 distinct CDR3 sequences, around a sixth of which are singletons, and roughly a sixth rests with the top ten. Whole-study findings and limits: Post-booster samples contained most primary-vaccination clones (more than 95% CD4, roughly 88% CD8).

The sample here was PBMCs, taken before the yellow fever booster vaccination. The sequence came from a man between 18 and 29 years old who received the YFV17D yellow fever vaccine. The rearrangement uses TRBV30 and TRBJ2-7; 9 positions match TRBD1. The CDR3 DNA reads TGTGCCTGGAGCCGGGACAGGGTCTACGAGCAGTACTTC. Its protein product is CAWSRDRVYEQYF.